These T cell receptor beta chains were read from a single sample in a study of blood T cell repertoires in COVID-19. The protocol was immunoSEQ multiplex PCR, while the TCRdb copy is restricted to in-frame clones and leaves out a portion. The sample contains about 140,000 clones, about 77% of which appear only once. The sequenced material came from peripheral blood. These receptors came from a woman between 50 and 59 years old with active or convalescent COVID-19. The conserved cysteine and the conserved F or W are not part of the CDR3 here. Each record gives: clone size, V gene, CDR3 protein. Size is stated for part of the rows, as once, few or many counts, or as a class when the clone is expanded.

-,TRBV2,ASSWGTSGRETQY
-,TRBV7-8,ASSRTRYEQY
-,TRBV6-6,ASSLIGTGGEDEKLF
few,TRBV5-1,ASSLVGKEKLF
once,TRBV28,ASSLQSLAGIETQY
-,TRBV3-1/TRBV3-2,ASSQDLTGNQPQH
-,TRBV29-1,SVLDRIGYEQY
-,TRBV30,AWASGRAHEQY
-,TRBV3-1/TRBV3-2,ASSRDNGDQETQY
once,TRBV29-1,SVRAGSWGEAF
-,TRBV7-2,ASSLVSGSGNTIY
-,TRBV7-8,ASSLGQHNEKLF
-,TRBV18,ASSQRGRDTSGNTIY
-,TRBV19,ASRSTGMNLETQY
-,TRBV7-2,ASAPEPGKPSTDTQY
few,TRBV27,ASSFGRGNTEAF
-,TRBV7-3,ASSLIGRTSGDPDTQY
-,TRBV5-6,ASSFRDRGNSPLH
-,TRBV6-1,ASSDSNPSTDTQY
few,TRBV21-1,ASRSGSSSSYEQY
-,TRBV7-8,ASSLPTDKGDSPLH
-,TRBV7-3,ASSLSQNTEAF
-,TRBV12-3/TRBV12-4,ASSRNLGGEQF
once,TRBV9,ASSARIGEGSPLH
once,TRBV18,ASSPYGQGGYGYT
-,TRBV20-1,SASLEAYRDEQY
-,TRBV5-6,ASSDTTGGNNEQF
-,TRBV5-1,ASSQDSSGNTIY
-,TRBV4-3,ASSQHRERERGYT
-,TRBV19,ASSIDLTGQPTSYEQY
once,TRBV5-1,ASSSGGGYTEAF
-,TRBV9,ASSGRTGRLFRGYT
-,TRBV11-2,ASNKGPNRRATGGYT
-,TRBV12-3/TRBV12-4,ASSTGDYNEQF
-,TRBV29-1,SVAEEAGANVLT
-,TRBV9,ASSPGGYQETQY
-,TRBV28,ASSFPEESEKLF
once,TRBV15,ATSSSTGFHGYT
-,TRBV4-2,ASSQDQGNEQF
few,TRBV28,ASSQGDRTAYGYT
-,TRBV13,ASSLGRGQETQY
-,TRBV11-2,ASSPRGSTDTQY
-,TRBV11-2,ASSRGGLAGGETQY
-,TRBV9,ASSPLEEAGYEQY
-,TRBV30,AWKFRGILNTEAF
-,TRBV27,ASSFTRDNEQF
-,TRBV4-1,ASSQAGYSGNTIY
-,TRBV28,ASSSRVSPLH
once,TRBV7-2,ASSLDWGANEKLF
-,TRBV5-4,ASGTYGQGVTGELF
-,TRBV7-2,ASSPPGSEQF
-,TRBV3-1/TRBV3-2,ASSQGAATEAF
few,TRBV7-2,ASSSQGAFYEQY
-,TRBV7-2,ASSPRAGAGNQPQH
-,TRBV28,ASVDQDSGNTIY
-,TRBV6-5,ASSPRHAHTEAF
-,TRBV10-3,AITPGQGPTDTQY
-,TRBV12-5,ASGLTTGTAPIEAF